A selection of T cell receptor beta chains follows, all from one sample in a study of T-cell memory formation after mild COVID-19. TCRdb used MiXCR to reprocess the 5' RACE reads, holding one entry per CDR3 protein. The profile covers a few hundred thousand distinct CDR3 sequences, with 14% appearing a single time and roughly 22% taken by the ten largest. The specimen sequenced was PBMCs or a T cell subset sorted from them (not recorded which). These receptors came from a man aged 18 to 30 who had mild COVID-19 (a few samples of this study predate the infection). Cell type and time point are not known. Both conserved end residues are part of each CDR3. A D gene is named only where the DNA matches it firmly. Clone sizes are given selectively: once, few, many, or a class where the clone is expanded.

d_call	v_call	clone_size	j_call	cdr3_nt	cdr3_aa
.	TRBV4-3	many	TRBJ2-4	TGCGCCAGCAGCCAAGTTTTCCGGGGGCCCAAAAACATTCAGTACTTC	CASSQVFRGPKNIQYF
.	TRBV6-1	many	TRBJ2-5	TGTGCCAGCAGTGAAGCGTTTTTGAAGGCCGACAAAGAAGAGACCCAGTACTTC	CASSEAFLKADKEETQYF
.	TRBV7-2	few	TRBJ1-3	TGTGCCAGCAGCTTAGACACGGGCTCTGGAAACACCATATATTTT	CASSLDTGSGNTIYF
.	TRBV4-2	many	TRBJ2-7	TGTGCCAGCAGCCAAGCAGGACAAACCTACGAGCAGTACTTC	CASSQAGQTYEQYF
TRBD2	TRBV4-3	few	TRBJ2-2	TGCGCCAGCAGCCTCGCCGGGACTAGCGGGAAGGGTAGGGAGCTGTTTTTT	CASSLAGTSGKGRELFF
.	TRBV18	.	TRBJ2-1	TGTGCCAGCTCACCAGCTCCGGACTACAATGAGCAGTTCTTC	CASSPAPDYNEQFF
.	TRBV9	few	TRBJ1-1	TGTGCCAGCAGCGTAGTGGCCGGAAAGAGCACTGAAGCTTTCTTT	CASSVVAGKSTEAFF
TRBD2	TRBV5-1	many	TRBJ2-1	TGCGCCAGCGTGGTGGTTCCGGGGGGTAACAATGAGCAGTTCTTC	CASVVVPGGNNEQFF
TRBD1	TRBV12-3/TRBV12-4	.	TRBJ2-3	TGTGCCAGCAGTCTCGGACAGGGGTTAGATACGCAGTATTTT	CASSLGQGLDTQYF
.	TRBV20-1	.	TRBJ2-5	TGCAGTGCTTTTATACAGGTTCAAGAGACCCAGTACTTC	CSAFIQVQETQYF
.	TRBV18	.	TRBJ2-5	TGTGCCAGCTCACCATGGGCAGGGGAGCAAGAGACCCAGTACTTC	CASSPWAGEQETQYF
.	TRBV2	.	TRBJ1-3	TGTGCCAGCAGTAAATCCCGAGGCCGAACGAGTGAGAGTCGCTCTGGAAACACCATATATTTT	CASSKSRGRTSESRSGNTIYF
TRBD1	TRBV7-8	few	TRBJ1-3	TGTGCCAGCAGCTTCCTCCGGGACAGGATCTCTGGAAACACCATATATTTT	CASSFLRDRISGNTIYF
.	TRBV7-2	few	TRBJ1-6	TGTGCCAGCAGCTTAGTCCGGGCAGCCCTCCACTTT	CASSLVRAALHF
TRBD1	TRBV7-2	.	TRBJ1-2	TGTGCCAGCAGCTTAATGTCGACAGGGACAAACTATGGCTACACCTTC	CASSLMSTGTNYGYTF
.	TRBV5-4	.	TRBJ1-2	TGTGCCAGCAGCTTGTATAATTCGAATTATGGCTACACCTTC	CASSLYNSNYGYTF
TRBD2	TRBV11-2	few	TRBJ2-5	TGTGCCAGCAGCTCCCGTAGCAGCGGGGGACTCCTCCGGGGGGAGACCCAGTACTTC	CASSSRSSGGLLRGETQYF
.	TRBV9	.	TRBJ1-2	TGTGCCAGCAGCGTAAGGCCCGGAGGCCTTGGCTATGGCTACACCTTC	CASSVRPGGLGYGYTF
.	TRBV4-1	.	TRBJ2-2	TGCGCCAGCAGCCATCTCCTCACCGGGGAGCAGTTTTTT	CASSHLLTGEQFF
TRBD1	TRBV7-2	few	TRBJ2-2	TGTGCCAGCAGCCCCGGACAGGCCATCACCGGGGAGCTGTTTTTT	CASSPGQAITGELFF
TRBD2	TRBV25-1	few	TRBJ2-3	TGTGCCAGCAGGAGGGCGGGGACTAGTCCTGCGCAGTATTTT	CASRRAGTSPAQYF
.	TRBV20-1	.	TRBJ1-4	TGCAGTGCTAGTAACGACGATGAAAAACTGTTTTTT	CSASNDDEKLFF
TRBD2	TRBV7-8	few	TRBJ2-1	TGTGCCAGCAGCCCAAGGACTAGCTACAATGAGCAGTTCTTC	CASSPRTSYNEQFF
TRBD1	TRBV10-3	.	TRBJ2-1	TGTGCCACCACCAGACAGGGAGACTACAATGAGCAGTTCTTC	CATTRQGDYNEQFF
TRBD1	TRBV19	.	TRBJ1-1	TGTGCCAGTAGTCTCCGGGACAGGGGACTCATGAACACTGAAGCTTTCTTT	CASSLRDRGLMNTEAFF
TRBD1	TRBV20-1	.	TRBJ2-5	TGCAGTGCTAGATCGCTCTCGGACAGGGGCCAAGAGACCCAGTACTTC	CSARSLSDRGQETQYF
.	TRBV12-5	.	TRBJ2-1	TGTGCTAGTGGTTTGCCTACCCCTAAAAGTTCGGACAATGAGCAGTTCTTC	CASGLPTPKSSDNEQFF
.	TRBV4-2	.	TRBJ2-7	TGTGCCAGCAGCCTAGTCCGCGGACCGCACTACGAGCAGTACTTC	CASSLVRGPHYEQYF
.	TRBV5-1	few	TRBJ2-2	TGCGCCAGCAGCTTGGTCCCGCCGACCGGGGAGCTGTTTTTT	CASSLVPPTGELFF
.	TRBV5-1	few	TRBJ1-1	TGCGCCAGCAGACTAATGACAGGAACGAACACTGAAGCTTTCTTT	CASRLMTGTNTEAFF
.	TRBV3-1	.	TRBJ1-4	TGTGCCAGCAGGGAGGCGGATTATGAAAAACTGTTTTTT	CASREADYEKLFF